The clone carrying this T cell receptor beta chain was seen many times. These data come from a study of T cells in Graves' hyperthyroidism and ophthalmopathy. Study information: Peripheral blood sampling occurred at initial diagnosis, before any treatment.

It was RNA transcripts that yielded the amplified TCR beta CDR3 regions. HTBI primers were used for first-round RT-PCR of the TCR CDR3. TCRdb ran MiXCR on the multiplex PCR reads and lists one entry per CDR3 protein. The repertoire holds about 290,000 distinct CDR3 sequences, with around a sixth as singletons. Germline CDR1 is KGHSH and CDR2 is LQKENI. The CDR3 totals 15 residues. Trimming removed 6 bases at V and 3 bases at J, with 16 bases between. This sequence joins TRBV18 and TRBJ2-3; D call uncertain. Sequenced input: blood. This TCR came from a man under 40 with Graves' hyperthyroidism. CDR3 residues: CASSYGALGTDTQYF. The CDR3 DNA reads as TGTGCCAGCTCTTACGGTGCGCTCGGGACAGATACGCAGTATTTT.